The 29 T cell receptor beta chains below all came from one sample that was sequenced in a study of T cell responses to AZD1222 COVID-19 vaccine. Assay used: immunoSEQ multiplex PCR; TCRdb lists only in-frame clones, some missing. The sample includes 150,000 to 200,000 clones, over 90% seen only once; the top ten take approximately 4%. The sequencing here drew on peripheral blood, taken on day 0 of AZD1222 vaccination. These TCRs come from an adult in good health.

J is TRBJ2-3 and V is TRBV5-1; D is unclear. The CDR3 is 16 residues long. V dropped 0 bases and J dropped 7 bases, with 18 bases sitting between them. In germline, CDR1 is SGHRS, CDR2 YFSETQ. The CDR3 region is CASSLAHSRFMHTQYF. CDR3 DNA sequence: TGCGCCAGCAGCTTGGCACACTCTAGATTTATGCATACGCAGTATTTT.

This clone was observed once. The rearrangement uses TRBV14 and TRBJ2-7; either TRBD1 or TRBD2 may supply D (6 bases each). The CDR3 sequence is 13 residues long. Germline lookup yields CDR1 SGHDN and CDR2 FVKESK. V was shortened by 5 bases and J by 7 bases, with 15 bases between the two germline ends. CDR3 loop: CASSIGGLLEQYF. In nucleotides, the CDR3 is TGTGCCAGCAGCATTGGGGGGCTTCTGGAGCAGTACTTC.

The J gene is TRBJ2-1, the V gene TRBV19; the D is unclear. Germline CDR1 and CDR2: LNHDA and SQIVND (reference sequence). The CDR3 has 15 amino acids. The V and J ends lost 6 bases and 1 base respectively, with 13 bases between them. CDR3 sequence: CASSLEIGSYNEQFF. The CDR3 DNA follows: TGTGCCAGTAGCCTGGAAATTGGTTCCTACAATGAGCAGTTCTTC.

The V call is TRBV7-8, the J call TRBJ1-6; D gene uncertain. The CDR3 is 14 amino acids. V dropped 0 bases and J dropped 14 bases, with 14 bases sitting between them. The germline V gene has CDR1 SGHVS and CDR2 FQNEAQ. In DNA form, the CDR3 reads TGTGCCAGCAGCTTAGCTTCGACGCCCGGTGCCCTCCACTTT. Protein sequence: CASSLASTPGALHF.

The V and J genes are TRBV28 and TRBJ1-5; 11 bases are a match to TRBD1. V dropped 6 bases and J dropped 7; count of bases not matched to a gene: 14. Germline lookup yields CDR1 MDHEN and CDR2 SYDVKM. The CDR3 consists of 17 residues. This CDR3 is CASRGTGTGGLGQPQHF. Here the CDR3 DNA reads TGTGCCAGCAGAGGTACCGGGACAGGGGGACTGGGACAGCCCCAGCATTTT.

The J gene is TRBJ1-2, the V gene TRBV2, with TRBD1 as a possible D gene (5 bases). The CDR3 length is 15 residues. From germline, CDR1 is SNHLY and CDR2 FYNNEI. V lost 7 bases and J lost 8, with 23 bases in between. CDR3 nucleotide sequence: TGTGCCAGCACTCCCATGTTGGGCAGGGTCGAAGGCTACACCTTC. This translates into CASTPMLGRVEGYTF.

The rearrangement joins TRBV6-5 to TRBJ1-1; TRBD1 matches 7 bases. J was trimmed by 4 bases and V by 6 bases; bases with no gene match: 8. CDR1 is MNHEY and CDR2 is SVGAGI in the germline V gene. The CDR3 has 14 amino acids. The CDR3 DNA sequence: TGTGCCAGCAGGCAAAGGACAGGAGTCACTGAAGCTTTCTTT. Translation: CASRQRTGVTEAFF.

This chain joins TRBV4-1 and TRBJ1-4; D ambiguous. Trimming stripped 1 base from V and 8 bases from J, with 17 bases between. This CDR3 has 16 residues. Per the germline V gene, CDR1 is MGHRA and CDR2 is YSYEKL. This CDR3 is CASSQGPRWNVEKLFF. CDR3 coding DNA: TGCGCCAGCAGCCAAGGGCCCCGTTGGAATGTGGAAAAACTGTTTTTT.

The rearrangement uses TRBV24-1 and TRBJ1-3; a weak D match, TRBD1 (5 bases). This CDR3 region has 14 residues. Per the germline V gene, CDR1 is KGHDR and CDR2 is SFDVKD. Trimming stripped 9 bases from V and 4 bases from J, with 15 bases between. The CDR3 loop is CATPPGGGGNTIYF. Written as DNA, the CDR3 is TGTGCCACCCCACCCGGGGGAGGAGGAAACACCATATATTTT.

This sequence joins TRBV6-5 and TRBJ2-3; the D gene is possibly TRBD2 (6 bases). Trimming stripped 2 bases from V and 1 base from J, with 13 bases between. Germline CDR1 and CDR2: MNHEY and SVGAGI. This CDR3 comprises 16 residues. CDR3 in DNA: TGTGCCAGCAGTTACGGGGAGGTTGAAGGCACAGATACGCAGTATTTT. Its protein is CASSYGEVEGTDTQYF.

The J gene is TRBJ1-1, the V gene TRBV7-2, with D perhaps matching TRBD1 (5 bases). V shed 4 bases and J shed 4 bases, with 10 bases lying between them. CDR3 length: 13 residues. Germline CDR1 SGHTA, CDR2 FQGNSA. The CDR3: CASSSGQGTEAFF. Written as DNA, the CDR3 is TGTGCCAGCAGCTCGGGGCAGGGCACTGAAGCTTTCTTT.

The chain links TRBV28 to TRBJ1-1; no definite D call. Per germline, CDR1 MDHEN and CDR2 SYDVKM. V lost 2 bases and J 0 bases, leaving 10 bases between the germline ends. The CDR3 spans 15 residues. In DNA form, the CDR3 reads TGTGCCAGCAGTTTACCGACCCTGGTGAACACTGAAGCTTTCTTT. It specifies CASSLPTLVNTEAFF.

The chain employs TRBV25-1 and TRBJ2-1; TRBD2 aligns across 9 bases. From germline, CDR1 is MGHDK and CDR2 SYGVNS. The CDR3 loop spans 16 amino acids. V dropped 1 base and J dropped 2; count of bases not matched to a gene: 3. As DNA, the CDR3 is TGTGCCAGCAGTGAATCCGCTAGCGGGACCTACAATGAGCAGTTCTTC. Encoded protein: CASSESASGTYNEQFF. The whole variable domain, filled in from reference TRBV25-1 and TRBJ2-1, reads EADIYQTPRYLVIGTGKKITLECSQTMGHDKMYWYQQDPGMELHLIHYSYGVNSTEKGDLSSESTVSRIRTEHFPLTLESARPSHTSQYLCASSESASGTYNEQFFGPGTRLTVL.

This clone was counted only a few times. The CDR3 protein is CASSIGDQGRNTIYF. The CDR3 DNA reads as TGTGCCAGTAGTATAGGAGATCAGGGGAGAAACACCATATATTTT. The rearrangement uses TRBV19 and TRBJ1-3; D might be TRBD1 (6 bases). The germline gives CDR1 LNHDA, CDR2 SQIVND (reference sequence). The CDR3 spans 15 residues. V shed 1 base and J shed 5 bases, with 12 bases lying between them.

The chain has TRBV3-1 (or the pseudogene TRBV3-2) and TRBJ2-7, with 12 bases that match TRBD2. The V gene end was trimmed by 5 bases and the J gene end by 6 bases; junction bases not matched to a gene: 5. The length of the CDR3 is 14 residues. Germline CDR1 reads LGHDT; CDR2 reads YNNKEL (reference sequence). CDR3 region: CASSMRLAGVEQYF. DNA of the CDR3: TGTGCCAGCAGCATGCGACTAGCGGGGGTCGAGCAGTACTTC.

The chain couples TRBV4-1 to TRBJ1-5; D is unresolved. The V end was cut by 1 base, the J end by 5 bases, with 12 bases between. The CDR3 is 15 residues long. The germline V gene encodes CDR1 MGHRA and CDR2 YSYEKL. This CDR3 reads CASSQAFVRDQPQHF. CDR3 nucleotides: TGCGCCAGCAGCCAAGCTTTCGTCAGAGATCAGCCCCAGCATTTT.

The chain is built from TRBV19 and TRBJ1-2; TRBD1 aligns across 9 bases. The CDR3 consists of 14 residues. V lost 6 bases to trimming and J lost 2 bases; unmatched junction nucleotides: 4. Germline V lookup: CDR1 LNHDA, CDR2 SQIVND (reference sequence). This CDR3 reads CASRPGTGNYGYTF. CDR3 DNA sequence: TGTGCCAGTAGACCCGGGACAGGGAACTATGGCTACACCTTC.

Details on this clone: The same CDR3 is also encoded by other DNA sequences in this sample. The chain combines TRBV18 with TRBJ1-1; D is uncertain. The V and J ends lost 2 bases and 3 bases respectively, with 7 bases between them. The CDR3 loop spans 13 amino acids. Germline-derived CDR1 and CDR2 are KGHSH and LQKENI. The CDR3 region has the DNA TGTGCCAGCTCACCATCGAGGGACACTGAAGCTTTCTTT. Protein: CASSPSRDTEAFF.

The chain links TRBV18 to TRBJ1-5, with D unclear. In germline, CDR1 is KGHSH, CDR2 LQKENI. The CDR3 spans 15 residues. Trimming cost V 1 base and J 11 bases, with 18 bases left between them. This chain's CDR3 is CASSPLGTKSEAQHF. CDR3 coding DNA: TGTGCCAGCTCACCACTTGGCACCAAGTCGGAGGCCCAGCATTTT.

This clone was observed a handful of times. The chain combines TRBV30 with TRBJ1-1, with unresolved D. This CDR3 is built from 15 residues. The germline gives CDR1 GTSNPN, CDR2 SVGIG (reference sequence). Trimming removed 1 base at V and 6 bases at J, with 18 bases between. CDR3 bases: TGTGCCTGGAGTGACCCGACTTTGGGTGGGCCTGAAGCTTTCTTT. Its translation: CAWSDPTLGGPEAFF.

The rearrangement links TRBV19 to TRBJ2-7; possible D gene TRBD2, 5 bases. Germline V gives CDR1 LNHDA, CDR2 SQIVND (reference sequence). The V end was cut by 3 bases, the J end by 0 bases, with 12 bases between. The CDR3 extends over 15 amino acids. The CDR3 region is CASSISGGFSYEQYF. CDR3 bases: TGTGCCAGTAGTATCTCTGGAGGATTCTCCTACGAGCAGTACTTC.

The DNA of the CDR3 is TGTGCCAGCAGCCAAGTTGCAGGGACCGAAAAACTGTTTTTT. Translation: CASSQVAGTEKLFF. The V gene is TRBV14, the J gene TRBJ1-4; a weak D match, TRBD1 (5 bases). Germline V gene lookup returns CDR1 SGHDN and CDR2 FVKESK. The CDR3 has 14 amino acids. Trimming pared 1 base from V and 8 bases from J, leaving 11 bases between.

The chain carries TRBV27 and TRBJ1-6; 7 bases are shared with TRBD1. From germline, CDR1 is MNHEY and CDR2 SMNVEV (reference sequence). The CDR3 has 17 residues. After removal of 0 bases from V and 9 bases from J, the junction contained 11 bases not matched to a gene. In nucleotides, the CDR3 is TGTGCCAGCAGTTTATCGAGTTACAGGGGATCGGGTTCACCCCTCCACTTT. Its protein is CASSLSSYRGSGSPLHF.

The V call is TRBV6-5, the J call TRBJ1-1; TRBD1 is a possible D gene (5 bases). The CDR3 is 13 residues long. V was clipped by 8 bases and J by 1 base, with 11 bases between them. Germline assignment: CDR1 MNHEY and CDR2 SVGAGI. CDR3 protein: CASRQGPNTEAFF. The CDR3 DNA follows: TGTGCCAGCCGCCAGGGTCCGAACACTGAAGCTTTCTTT.

The V call is TRBV4-2, the J call TRBJ2-7; D is tentatively TRBD1 or TRBD2 (5 bases each). Germline CDR1 LGHNA, CDR2 YNFKEQ. The length of the CDR3 is 15 residues. With 1 base removed from V and 3 bases from J, the gap between germline ends came to 13 bases. The chain's CDR3 is CASSQVRGEFYEQYF. The CDR3 DNA is TGTGCCAGCAGCCAAGTAAGAGGGGAATTCTACGAGCAGTACTTC.

V is TRBV5-5 and J is TRBJ2-5; unclear D gene. This CDR3 comprises 15 residues. V was trimmed by 6 bases and J by 2 bases, leaving 17 bases between them. Germline V gene lookup returns CDR1 SGHKS and CDR2 YYEKEE (reference sequence). The CDR3 loop is CASTRRWGTQETQYF. The CDR3 DNA is TGTGCCAGCACCCGAAGGTGGGGTACTCAAGAGACCCAGTACTTC.

The chain joins TRBV11-2 to TRBJ1-1, with D unresolved. Germline CDR1 reads SGHAT; CDR2 reads FQNNGV. Trimming shortened V by 0 bases and J by 3 bases, and 8 bases separated the two germline ends. This CDR3 spans 14 amino acids. CDR3 coding DNA: TGTGCCAGCAGCTTAGATCGCGGGGACACTGAAGCTTTCTTT. This encodes CASSLDRGDTEAFF.

This chain connects TRBV2 to TRBJ1-2; D remains ambiguous. There are 12 residues in the CDR3. Germline CDR1 and CDR2: SNHLY and FYNNEI. V shed 7 bases and J shed 2 bases, with 8 bases lying between them. The CDR3 region is CASNQENYGYTF. CDR3 in DNA: TGTGCCAGCAATCAAGAGAACTATGGCTACACCTTC.

V and J are TRBV6-4 and TRBJ1-2, with 8 bases lining up with TRBD1. This CDR3 region has 14 residues. Germline V gives CDR1 MRHNA, CDR2 SNTAGT. Germline trimming cut 3 bases from V and 7 bases from J; bases unmatched to any gene: 7. The CDR3 here is CASSEATGGFGYTF. For the CDR3, the DNA is TGTGCCAGCAGTGAAGCAACAGGGGGTTTTGGCTACACCTTC.